Given below is one T cell receptor beta chain in context. The specificity of this receptor is unknown. Base qualities are not recorded, but no much larger clone differs from it by a single base. The sample comes from a study of STAT5B mutations in CD4+ large granular lymphocyte leukemia (dated by TCRdb to between 2021 and 2024). Looking at the study overall: Among healthy controls, the CDR3 'QG' motif was associated with a particular HLA allele. The study compared the TCRbeta repertoires of patients with CD4+ T-cell large granular lymphocyte leukemia against the TCRbeta repertoires of healthy blood donors. Flow cytometry on FACSCanto II or FACSVerse showed that the purified fractions were more than 95% pure among lymphocytes. What the study reported, not specific to this receptor: Main leukemic clonotypes were private to each patient, although 25% to 30% of the main leukemic clonotypes were found at low frequency in the non-leukemic repertoires of other patients. Compared with healthy CD4+ repertoires, CD4-sorted patient repertoires appeared more clonal, and this difference remained even after the putative leukemic clones were removed. The data were not HLA-matched, and the relatively small sample size could explain the higher clonality seen in CD4+ compared with CD8+ T-LGLL.

Healthy controls were 35 or so blood donors whose buffy coats came from the Finnish Red Cross blood service. All TCR-sequenced material derived from peripheral blood: patient blood samples and healthy donor buffy coats. Peripheral blood mononuclear cells were isolated by Ficoll-Hypaque gradient centrifugation. For the healthy controls, CD4+ cells were obtained from buffy coats by magnetic purification. Genomic DNA was extracted with the Gentra Puregene Cell and Tissue kit and quantified on a Qubit 2.0 fluorometer. The immunoSEQ assay at survey resolution was applied to genomic DNA for sequencing of TCRbeta rearrangements. In the authors' own workflow: In the TCR sequencing data, the lowest productive clonotype frequency that could be detected was 2.59 x 10-5. Analyses included only productive TCRbeta rearrangements, meaning complete and in-frame sequences. The clonality of each sample was calculated as Simpson clonality in the immunoSEQ Analyzer version 3.0. Clones were categorized by frequency as very rare, small, medium, large (1-20%) or hyperexpanded (>20%). Generation probabilities were estimated with OLGA 1.2.3, V-gene circos plots were generated with VDJtools, specificities were searched for in VDJdb, and CDR3 motifs were identified with GLIPH. TCRdb took over this immuneACCESS table, retaining in-frame rearrangements with V and J assigned. Such tables are incomplete; in checked studies, under half of the missing clones stem from an unresolved V gene, and the remainder is unexplained. The D gene and trimming were derived from the DNA, and the V and J assignments and clone size from that table. This sample lists about 24,000 clones; about 78% were detected once. Of the sample, 0.42% falls within the top ten clones.

The receptor was derived from a human donor in good health. Sequenced sample: CD4+ T cells from blood buffy coats.

The DNA sequence is as follows: TGTGCCAGCAGCGTAGGACTCGGGGGGGACAACACCGGGGAGCTGTTTTTT. This sequence encodes CASSVGLGGDNTGELFF. The receptor chain draws on TRBV9 and TRBJ2-2; 8 of the junction bases match TRBD2. Here V drops 0 bases and J drops 2 bases, and the junction holds 6 bases not matched to any gene. The CDR3 covers 17 residues, taking in both the cysteine and the phenylalanine. Just CDR3 DNA is preserved here, 51 bases in frame from base 1. Taken from the germline V gene, the CDR1 and CDR2 loops are SGDLS and YYNGEE.